This T cell receptor beta chain was profiled in a study of T cells after yellow fever vaccination. V lost 5 bases and J lost 7, with 15 bases in between. The CDR3 length is 14 residues. For this clonotype: Antigen: not known.

TCRdb reprocessed the 5' RACE reads with MiXCR, giving one entry per CDR3 protein. The sample records about 220,000 distinct CDR3 sequences, approximately 3.2% being singletons. Study results and caveats: Although the secondary response was weaker, it peaked faster, at day 5 versus 15.

The clonotype originates from a man aged 18 to 29 who received the YFV17D yellow fever vaccine. The sequencing here drew on CD4+ T cells sorted from PBMCs, taken 10 days after the yellow fever booster vaccination. V usage is TRBV12-3 or TRBV12-4 and J usage is TRBJ1-5, with D perhaps matching TRBD1 (6 bases). The CDR3 region has the DNA TGTGCCAGCAGTCACAACAGGGTCGGGCAGCCCCAGCATTTT. It translates to CASSHNRVGQPQHF.